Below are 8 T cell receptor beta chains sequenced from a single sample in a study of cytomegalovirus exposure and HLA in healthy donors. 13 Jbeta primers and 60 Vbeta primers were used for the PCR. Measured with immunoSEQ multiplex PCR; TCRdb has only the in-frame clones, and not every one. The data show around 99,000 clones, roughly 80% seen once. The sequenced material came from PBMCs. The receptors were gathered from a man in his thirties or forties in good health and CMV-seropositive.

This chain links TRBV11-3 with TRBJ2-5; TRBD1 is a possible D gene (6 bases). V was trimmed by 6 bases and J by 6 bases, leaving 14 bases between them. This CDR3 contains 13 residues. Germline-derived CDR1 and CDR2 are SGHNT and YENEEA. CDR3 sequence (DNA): TGTGCCAGCAGTAGAACAGGGACCAAGACCCAGTACTTC. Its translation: CASSRTGTKTQYF.

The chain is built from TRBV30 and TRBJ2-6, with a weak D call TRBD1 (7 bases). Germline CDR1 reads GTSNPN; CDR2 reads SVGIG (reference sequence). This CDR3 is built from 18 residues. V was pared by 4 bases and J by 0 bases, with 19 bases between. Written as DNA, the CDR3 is TGTGCCTGGATTAGCGGTGCAGGGGGAAGCTCTGGGGCCAACGTCCTGACTTTC. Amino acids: CAWISGAGGSSGANVLTF.

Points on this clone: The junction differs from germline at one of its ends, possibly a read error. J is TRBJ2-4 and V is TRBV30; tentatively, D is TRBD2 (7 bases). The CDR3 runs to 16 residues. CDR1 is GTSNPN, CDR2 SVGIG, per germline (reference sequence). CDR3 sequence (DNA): TGTGCCTGGAGTGAGGGGGGGACTTTAGCCAAAAACAGTCAGTACTTC. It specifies CAWSEGGTLAKNSQYF.

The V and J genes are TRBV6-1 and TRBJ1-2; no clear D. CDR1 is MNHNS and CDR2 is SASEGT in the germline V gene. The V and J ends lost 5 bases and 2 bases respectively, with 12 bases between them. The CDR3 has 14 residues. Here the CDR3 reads CASSSNRPNYGYTF. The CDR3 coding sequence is TGTGCCAGCAGTTCTAATCGTCCCAACTATGGCTACACCTTC.

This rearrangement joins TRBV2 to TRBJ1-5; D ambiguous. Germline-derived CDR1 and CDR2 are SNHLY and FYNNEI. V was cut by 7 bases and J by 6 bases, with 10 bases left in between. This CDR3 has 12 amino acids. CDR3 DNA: TGTGCCAGCACTAGGCAAGGTCAGCCCCAGCATTTT. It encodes CASTRQGQPQHF.

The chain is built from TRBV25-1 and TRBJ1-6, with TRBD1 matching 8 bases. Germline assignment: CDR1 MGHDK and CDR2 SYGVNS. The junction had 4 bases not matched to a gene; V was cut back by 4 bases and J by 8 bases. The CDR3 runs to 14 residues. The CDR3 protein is CASSVQGEYSPLHF. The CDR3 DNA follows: TGTGCCAGCAGTGTACAGGGGGAGTATTCACCCCTCCACTTT.

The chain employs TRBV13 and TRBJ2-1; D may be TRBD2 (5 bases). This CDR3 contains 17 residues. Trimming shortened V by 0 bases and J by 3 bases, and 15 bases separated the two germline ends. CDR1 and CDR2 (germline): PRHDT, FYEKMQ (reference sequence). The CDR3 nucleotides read TGTGCCAGCAGCTTAGGTCTCGGGATAGAAAACTACAATGAGCAGTTCTTC. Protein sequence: CASSLGLGIENYNEQFF.

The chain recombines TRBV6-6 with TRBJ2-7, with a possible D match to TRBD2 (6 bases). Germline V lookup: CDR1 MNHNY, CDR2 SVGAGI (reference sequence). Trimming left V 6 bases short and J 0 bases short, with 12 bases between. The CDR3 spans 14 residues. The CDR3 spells CASSKGGNSYEQYF. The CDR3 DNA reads TGTGCCAGCAGCAAAGGCGGGAACTCCTACGAGCAGTACTTC.